This T cell receptor (beta chain) was sequenced for a study of PD-1 blockade in classical Hodgkin lymphoma (TCRdb year 2020). Regarding the research as a whole: Nivolumab dosing was 3 mg/kg intravenously every 2 weeks, continuing until either disease progression or unacceptable toxicity. To define a peripheral blood immune signature of response to PD-1 blockade in classical Hodgkin lymphoma, the study combined TCR beta sequencing with CyTOF.

The sample's time point label, in plain terms: cycle 2 day 1 (C2D1) of nivolumab. Every trial patient had relapsed after autologous stem cell transplantation, and cohorts A, B and C differed in prior brentuximab vedotin exposure. The trial cohort was composed of under 70 patients with relapsed/refractory classical Hodgkin lymphoma, for whom complete response, partial response or progressive disease was recorded as best overall response. Single-agent nivolumab was administered to trial patients in the multi-cohort phase II CheckMate 205 trial. Best overall response was determined by an independent review committee according to the 2007 International Working Group response criteria. Trial PBMCs were collected immediately before nivolumab initiation (C1D1) and during therapy at cycle 2 day 1 and cycle 4 day 1. Peripheral blood was collected in 8 mL Vacutainer Cell Preparation Tubes, from which PBMCs were isolated by centrifugation and then cryopreserved.

Genomic DNA was extracted with the Qiagen DNeasy kit from unsorted PBMCs and from negatively selected CD4+ and CD8+ fractions. Amplification of TCR beta CDR3 regions was done by immunoSEQ multiplex PCR with primers that anneal to V and J segments. Amplification bias was minimized using a synthetic immune receptor repertoire, and residual bias was removed computationally after sequencing. From the authors' description of their analysis: Repertoire diversity was quantified as the Shannon entropy index using custom Python scripts. The unsorted, CD4+ and CD8+ repertoires were each analyzed separately, with the exception of combined analyses, where CD4+ and CD8+ sequences were merged in silico. Clonal expansion was defined as at least a 2-fold frequency increase after treatment relative to C1D1, with a pseudocount of 0.5 for undetected baseline clones. Clones with 0 or 1 copy at C1D1 were defined as singleton clones, while clones with 2 or more copies were defined as non-singleton clones. Clones expanded in unsorted samples were assigned a CD4+, CD8+ or unknown annotation through matching of protein sequences in sorted samples from the same patient. Wilcoxon tests were applied to paired samples to test diversity changes from C1D1 to C4D1. TCRdb retrieved this table from immuneACCESS and kept in-frame rearrangements only. Not all clones are present; in checked studies, unresolved V genes account for under half, and no reason is known for the remainder. V and J calls and clone size are those listed in that table; D and trimming were worked out from the DNA. The sample table lists more than 85,000 clones, around 90% of them with a count of one. The biggest ten clones account for over 2.5% of the sample.

In the case of this clone: The clone's antigen remains unknown. Per-nucleotide qualities are absent, and no much larger clonotype sits a single base away.

The CDR3 contains 12 residues, cysteine and phenylalanine counted. The DNA shown is the 36-base CDR3, in frame from base 1. In the germline V gene, CDR1 corresponds to MDHEN and CDR2 to SYDVKM. From V the trimming removes 10 bases and from J it removes 7 bases, while the gene matches leave 8 bases of the junction unaccounted for. What the authors observed across the whole study: Lower diversity was seen in patients whose nivolumab began less than 1 year after ASCT, and these patients were left out of later analyses so that immune reconstitution would not confound the results. Among trial patients, those achieving complete response had baseline diversity similar to that of newly diagnosed patients, while diversity was significantly lower in partial responders and progressors. CD4+ but not CD8+ TCR diversity rose significantly by C4D1 (p=0.0027 vs p=0.16), most apparent in complete responders (p=0.02). Newly diagnosed patients were reported to have lower baseline TCR diversity than healthy donors, and relapsed/refractory patients were reported to have lower baseline TCR diversity still. The study covered only a single clinical trial cohort, and the causes of the repertoire differences, possibly disease activity or prior therapy, were still not defined.

The specimen comprised peripheral blood mononuclear cells (PBMCs), sampled before the second cycle of nivolumab. The clonotype comes from a human donor with classical Hodgkin lymphoma. The rearrangement combines TRBV28 with TRBJ1-2; TRBD1 fits 8 bases in the junction. The CDR3 is CAIRTGGSGYTF. The bases are TGTGCCATTCGAACAGGGGGTTCTGGCTACACCTTC.